This TCR beta chain was profiled in a study of CD8 T cells in ankylosing spondylitis. Regarding the study as a whole: The study identified a TCR beta motif of under ten highly homologous variants that appeared characteristic of ankylosing spondylitis blood. As reported, disease-linked clones showed significant enrichment in matched ankylosing spondylitis synovial fluid.

Deletions cut 0 bases from V and 8 bases from J, with 19 bases between. Germline V gene sequence: CDR1 DFQATT, CDR2 SNEGSKA (reference sequence). The CDR3 spans 15 residues. This clonotype was picked up many times. Antigen: not known. Using its own MiXCR run on the 5' RACE reads, TCRdb lists one record per CDR3 protein. The table includes 160,000 or so distinct CDR3 sequences, roughly 10% detected once. The chain joins TRBV20-1 to TRBJ1-2; D might be TRBD1 (6 bases). The TCR was taken from a female donor with ankylosing spondylitis or in good health (not recorded which). Sequences were obtained from blood, either unsorted or a sorted T cell fraction (not recorded which). DNA for the CDR3: TGCAGTGCTAGAGATAGGGGGTGGAGGCGGCTAGGCTACACCTTC. Protein: CSARDRGWRRLGYTF.